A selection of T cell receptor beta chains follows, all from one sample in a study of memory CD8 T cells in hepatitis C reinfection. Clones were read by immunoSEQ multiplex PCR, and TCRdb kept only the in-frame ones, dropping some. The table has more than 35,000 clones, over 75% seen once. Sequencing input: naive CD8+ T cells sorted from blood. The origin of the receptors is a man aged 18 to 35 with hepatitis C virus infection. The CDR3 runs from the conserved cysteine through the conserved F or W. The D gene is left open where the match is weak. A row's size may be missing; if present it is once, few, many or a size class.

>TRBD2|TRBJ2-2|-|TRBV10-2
TGCGCCAGCATGGGGCTAGCGGGGGGCACCGGGGAGCTGTTTTTT
CASMGLAGGTGELFF
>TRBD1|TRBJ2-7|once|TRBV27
TGTGCCAGCAGTCCAGATCCGGGACAGAGATCCTACGAGCAGTACTTC
CASSPDPGQRSYEQYF
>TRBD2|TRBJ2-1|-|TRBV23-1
TGCGCCAGCAGTCCCTTCAAGCGGGAGGGCCTTCTCGACTACAATGAGCAGTTCTTC
CASSPFKREGLLDYNEQFF
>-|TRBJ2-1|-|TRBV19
TGTGCCAGTAGTGAGGAGCGGACAGAAGAGACCCAGTTCTTC
CASSEERTEETQFF
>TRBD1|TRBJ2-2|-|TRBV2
TGTGCCAGCAGTGAAGGGCCGGGACGTTGGGGACAGGTCACAAACACCGGGGAGCTGTTTTTT
CASSEGPGRWGQVTNTGELFF
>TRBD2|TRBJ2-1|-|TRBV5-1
TGCGCCAGCAGCTCGGGACTAGCGGGAGGCAATGAGCAGTTCTTC
CASSSGLAGGNEQFF
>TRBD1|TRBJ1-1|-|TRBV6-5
TGTGCCAGCAGCTACACAGGGGGCTCTAAAGCTTTCTTT
CASSYTGGSKAFF
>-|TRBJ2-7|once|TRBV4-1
TGCGCCAGCAGCCAAGGATTCGACTCTGGCGAGCAGTACTTC
CASSQGFDSGEQYF
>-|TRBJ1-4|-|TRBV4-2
TGTGCCAGCAGCCACCAGAGCGATCTAACTAATGAAAAACTGTTTTTT
CASSHQSDLTNEKLFF
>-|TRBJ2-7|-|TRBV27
TGTGCCAGCAGTCCCGTCCTGGCATTTTACGAGCAGTACTTC
CASSPVLAFYEQYF